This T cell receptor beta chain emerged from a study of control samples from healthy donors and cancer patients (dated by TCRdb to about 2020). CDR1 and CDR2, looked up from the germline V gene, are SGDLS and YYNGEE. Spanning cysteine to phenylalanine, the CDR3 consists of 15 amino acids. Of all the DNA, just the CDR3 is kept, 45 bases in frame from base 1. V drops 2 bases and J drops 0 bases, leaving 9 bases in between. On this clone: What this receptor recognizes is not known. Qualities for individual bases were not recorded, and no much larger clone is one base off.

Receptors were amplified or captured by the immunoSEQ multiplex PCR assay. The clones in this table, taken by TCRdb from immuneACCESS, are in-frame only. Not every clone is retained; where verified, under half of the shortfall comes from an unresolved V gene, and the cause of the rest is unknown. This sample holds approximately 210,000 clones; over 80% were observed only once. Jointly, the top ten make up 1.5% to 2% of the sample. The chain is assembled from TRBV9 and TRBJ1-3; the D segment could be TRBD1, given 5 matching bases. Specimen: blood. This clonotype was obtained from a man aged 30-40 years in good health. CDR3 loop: CASSVGDHSGNTIYF. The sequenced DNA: TGTGCCAGCAGCGTTGGGGACCACTCTGGAAACACCATATATTTT.